Here is one T cell receptor beta chain with its context. Its antigen is still unknown. This could be a read error, since a much larger clone is one nucleotide away. Unsorted libraries used 2 million PBMCs kept at -80 degrees C. This entry is derived from a study of neurological immune-mediated disorders. Germline V gene lookup returns CDR1 LGHNA and CDR2 YSLEER. V was trimmed by 2 bases and J by 4 bases, leaving 14 bases between them. This CDR3 has 15 amino acids. Findings and limits, study-wide: Clinical and MRI features did not associate with the cluster found in multiple sclerosis patients. Private repertoires in all groups were suggested by the finding that expanded clones across subjects shared no CDR3 amino acid sequences.

Synthesis of cDNA used 5'RACE (with 10-nucleotide random UMIs). MiXCR, run by TCRdb on the 5' RACE reads, gives a single entry per CDR3 protein. The sample comprises roughly 62,000 distinct CDR3 sequences, 3% to 4% of which are singletons, and around 2.1% rests with the top ten. The source is a woman aged 45-59 years with multiple sclerosis. This chain uses TRBV4-3 with TRBJ1-2; D is possibly TRBD1 (5 bases). The source material was PBMCs. CDR3 sequence reads: CASSQTREIFYGYTF. The CDR3, as DNA: TGCGCCAGCAGCCAAACCAGGGAGATATTCTATGGCTACACCTTC.